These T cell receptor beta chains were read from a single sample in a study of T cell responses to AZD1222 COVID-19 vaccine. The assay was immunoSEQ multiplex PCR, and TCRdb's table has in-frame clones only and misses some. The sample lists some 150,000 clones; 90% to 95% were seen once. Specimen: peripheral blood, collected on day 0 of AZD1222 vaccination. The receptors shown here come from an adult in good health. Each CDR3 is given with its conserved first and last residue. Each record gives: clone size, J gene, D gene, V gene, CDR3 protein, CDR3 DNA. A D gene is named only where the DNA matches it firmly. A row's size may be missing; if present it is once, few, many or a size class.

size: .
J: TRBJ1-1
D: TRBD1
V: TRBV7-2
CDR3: CASSPYRGEGVEAFF
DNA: TGTGCCAGCAGCCCGTACAGGGGTGAAGGGGTTGAAGCTTTCTTT

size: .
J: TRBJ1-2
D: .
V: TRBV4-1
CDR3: CASRPSVPLNYGYTF
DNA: TGCGCCAGCAGACCCTCGGTGCCATTAAACTATGGCTACACCTTC

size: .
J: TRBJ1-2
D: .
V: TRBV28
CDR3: CASSFPGASYGYTF
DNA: TGTGCCAGCAGTTTTCCAGGGGCGAGCTATGGCTACACCTTC

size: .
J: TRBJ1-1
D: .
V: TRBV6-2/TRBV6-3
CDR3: CASSSFWGFPLNTEAFF
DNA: TGTGCCAGCAGCTCCTTTTGGGGGTTCCCCTTGAACACTGAAGCTTTCTTT

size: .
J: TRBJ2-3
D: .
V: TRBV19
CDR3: CASGGPADTQYF
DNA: TGTGCCAGCGGAGGGCCAGCAGATACGCAGTATTTT

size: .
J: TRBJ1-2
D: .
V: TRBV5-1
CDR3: CASSTDSPYGYTF
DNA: TGCGCCAGCAGCACCGACAGCCCTTATGGCTACACCTTC

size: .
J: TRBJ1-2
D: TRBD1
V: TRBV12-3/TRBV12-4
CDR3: CASSPGGNYGYTF
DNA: TGTGCCAGCAGCCCAGGGGGCAACTATGGCTACACCTTC

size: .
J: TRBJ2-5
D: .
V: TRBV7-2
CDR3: CASTPLSQETQYF
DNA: TGTGCCAGCACCCCATTAAGCCAAGAGACCCAGTACTTC

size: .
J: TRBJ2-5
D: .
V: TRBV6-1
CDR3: CASSEQPSPGETQYF
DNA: TGTGCCAGCAGTGAACAGCCTTCCCCTGGGGAGACCCAGTACTTC

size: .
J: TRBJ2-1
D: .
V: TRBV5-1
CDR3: CASSQGRDNEQFF
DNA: TGCGCCAGCAGCCAGGGACGGGACAATGAGCAGTTCTTC

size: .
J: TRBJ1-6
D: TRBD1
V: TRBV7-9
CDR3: CASSPWDSHNSPLHF
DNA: TGTGCCAGCAGCCCATGGGACAGCCATAATTCACCCCTCCACTTT

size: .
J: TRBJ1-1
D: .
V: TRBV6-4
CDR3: CASSRAEGTEAFF
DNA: TGTGCCAGCAGCAGGGCGGAGGGCACTGAAGCTTTCTTT

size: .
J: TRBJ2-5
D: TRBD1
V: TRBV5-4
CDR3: CASHPTGELQETQYF
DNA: TGTGCCAGCCATCCGACAGGGGAACTCCAAGAGACCCAGTACTTC

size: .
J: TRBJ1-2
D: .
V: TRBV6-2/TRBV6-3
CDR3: CASSPEYYGYTF
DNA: TGTGCCAGCAGCCCAGAATACTATGGCTACACCTTC

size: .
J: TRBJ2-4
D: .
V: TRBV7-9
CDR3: CASSLDGTLAKNIQYF
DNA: TGTGCCAGCAGCTTGGACGGGACACTAGCCAAAAACATTCAGTACTTC

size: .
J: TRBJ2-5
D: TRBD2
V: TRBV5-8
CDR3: CASSLGLAGVKETQYF
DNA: TGTGCCAGCAGCTTGGGCCTAGCGGGGGTCAAAGAGACCCAGTACTTC

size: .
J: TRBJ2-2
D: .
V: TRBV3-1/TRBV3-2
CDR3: CASSQDSSGGPNTGELFF
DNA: TGTGCCAGCAGCCAAGATTCCAGTGGAGGGCCGAACACCGGGGAGCTGTTTTTT

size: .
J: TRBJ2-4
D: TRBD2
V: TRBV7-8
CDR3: CASSPFLIAGGALAKNIQYF
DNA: TGTGCCAGCAGCCCCTTTTTGATAGCGGGGGGAGCCCTAGCCAAAAACATTCAGTACTTC

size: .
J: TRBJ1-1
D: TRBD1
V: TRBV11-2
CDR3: CASSSTTGYMNTEAFF
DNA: TGTGCCAGCAGCTCCACGACAGGGTATATGAACACTGAAGCTTTCTTT

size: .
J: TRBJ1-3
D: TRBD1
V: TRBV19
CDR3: CASSSRQGVSGNTIYF
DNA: TGTGCCAGTAGTTCAAGACAGGGCGTCTCTGGAAACACCATATATTTT

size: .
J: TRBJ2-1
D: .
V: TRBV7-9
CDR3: CASSLVAANYNEQFF
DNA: TGTGCCAGCAGCTTAGTAGCGGCTAACTACAATGAGCAGTTCTTC

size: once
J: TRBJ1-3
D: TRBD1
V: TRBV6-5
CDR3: CASRQGLSGNTIYF
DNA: TGTGCCAGCAGACAGGGGCTCTCTGGAAACACCATATATTTT